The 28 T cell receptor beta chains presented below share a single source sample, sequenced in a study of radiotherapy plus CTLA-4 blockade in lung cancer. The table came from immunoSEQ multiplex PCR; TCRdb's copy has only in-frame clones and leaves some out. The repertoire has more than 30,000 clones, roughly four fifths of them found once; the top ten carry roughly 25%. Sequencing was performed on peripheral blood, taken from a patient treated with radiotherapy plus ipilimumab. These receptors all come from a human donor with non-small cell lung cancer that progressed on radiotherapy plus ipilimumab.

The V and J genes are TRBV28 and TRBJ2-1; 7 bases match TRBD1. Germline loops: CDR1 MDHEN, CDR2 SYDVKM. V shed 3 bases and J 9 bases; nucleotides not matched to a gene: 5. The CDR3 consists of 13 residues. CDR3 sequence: CASSFRGGGEQFF. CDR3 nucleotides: TGTGCCAGCAGTTTCCGAGGGGGCGGTGAGCAGTTCTTC.

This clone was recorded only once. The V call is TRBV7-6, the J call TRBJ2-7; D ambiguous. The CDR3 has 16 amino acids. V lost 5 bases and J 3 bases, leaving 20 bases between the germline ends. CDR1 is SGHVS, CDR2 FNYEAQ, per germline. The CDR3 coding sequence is TGTGCCAGCAGCCCCACCACCCTACAGATAAACTACGAGCAGTACTTC. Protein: CASSPTTLQINYEQYF.

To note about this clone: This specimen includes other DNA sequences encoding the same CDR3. In DNA form, the CDR3 reads TGTGCCAGCAGCCTAGGAGGGGGCGGCTATGGCTACACCTTC. It codes for CASSLGGGGYGYTF. The chain is built from TRBV7-6 and TRBJ1-2, with TRBD1 identical over 7 bases. CDR1 is SGHVS and CDR2 is FNYEAQ in the germline V gene. This CDR3 region has 14 residues. V was pared by 5 bases and J by 4 bases, with 7 bases of the junction left unmatched.

The CDR3 protein is CASSVSRGAETQYF. CDR3 nucleotides: TGTGCCAGCAGTGTCTCCCGGGGGGCTGAGACCCAGTACTTC. The J gene is TRBJ2-5, the V gene TRBV6-1; D possibly corresponds to TRBD2 (7 bases). CDR1 is MNHNS and CDR2 is SASEGT in the germline V gene. There are 14 residues in the CDR3. V dropped 4 bases and J dropped 5 bases, with 14 bases sitting between them.

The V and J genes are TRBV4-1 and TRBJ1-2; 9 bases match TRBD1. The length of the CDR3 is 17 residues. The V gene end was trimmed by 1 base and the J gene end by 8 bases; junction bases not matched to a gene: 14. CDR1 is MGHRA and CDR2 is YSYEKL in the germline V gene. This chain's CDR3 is CASSQGQGGATMRGYTF. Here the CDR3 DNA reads TGCGCCAGCAGCCAAGGACAGGGGGGCGCGACTATGCGGGGCTACACCTTC.

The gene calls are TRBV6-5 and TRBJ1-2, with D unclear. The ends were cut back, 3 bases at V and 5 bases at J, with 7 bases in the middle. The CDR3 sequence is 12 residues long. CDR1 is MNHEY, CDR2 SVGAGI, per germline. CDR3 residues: CASSYRDYGYTF. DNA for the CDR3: TGTGCCAGCAGTTATCGAGATTATGGCTACACCTTC.

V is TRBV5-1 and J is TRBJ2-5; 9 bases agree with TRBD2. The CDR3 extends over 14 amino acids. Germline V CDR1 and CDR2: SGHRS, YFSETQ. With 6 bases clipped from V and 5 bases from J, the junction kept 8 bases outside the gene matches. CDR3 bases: TGCGCCAGCATGGCGGGGGGGCCGGGTGAGACCCAGTACTTC. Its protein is CASMAGGPGETQYF.

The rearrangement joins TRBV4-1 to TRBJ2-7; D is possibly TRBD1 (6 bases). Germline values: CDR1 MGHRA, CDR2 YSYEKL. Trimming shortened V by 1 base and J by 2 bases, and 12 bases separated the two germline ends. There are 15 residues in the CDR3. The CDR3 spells CASSQARTDTYEQYF. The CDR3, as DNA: TGCGCCAGCAGCCAAGCTAGGACAGATACCTACGAGCAGTACTTC.

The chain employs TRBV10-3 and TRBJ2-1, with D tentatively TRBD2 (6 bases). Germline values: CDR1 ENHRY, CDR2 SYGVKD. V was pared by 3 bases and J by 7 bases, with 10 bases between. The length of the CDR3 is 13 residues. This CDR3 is CAISDRRDNEQFF. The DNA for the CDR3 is TGTGCCATCAGTGACCGGCGGGATAATGAGCAGTTCTTC.

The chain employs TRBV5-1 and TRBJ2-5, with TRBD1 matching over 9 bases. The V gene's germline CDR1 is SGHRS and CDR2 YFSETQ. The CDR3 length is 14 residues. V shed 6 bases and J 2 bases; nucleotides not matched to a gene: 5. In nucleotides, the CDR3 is TGCGCCAGCAAGTGGGGGACAGGGCAAGAGACCCAGTACTTC. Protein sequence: CASKWGTGQETQYF.

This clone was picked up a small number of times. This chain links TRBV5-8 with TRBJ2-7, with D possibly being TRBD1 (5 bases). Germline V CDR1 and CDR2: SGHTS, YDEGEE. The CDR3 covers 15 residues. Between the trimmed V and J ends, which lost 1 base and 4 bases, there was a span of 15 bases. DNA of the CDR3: TGTGCCAGCAGCTTGCGTCCAGGGAAGTCGTACGAGCAGTACTTC. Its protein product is CASSLRPGKSYEQYF.

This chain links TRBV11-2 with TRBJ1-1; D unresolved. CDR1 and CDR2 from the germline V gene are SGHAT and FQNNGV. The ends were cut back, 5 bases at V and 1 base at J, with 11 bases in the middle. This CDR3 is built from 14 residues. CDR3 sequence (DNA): TGTGCCAGCAGCCCCTGGCTGCAGAACACTGAAGCTTTCTTT. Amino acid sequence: CASSPWLQNTEAFF.

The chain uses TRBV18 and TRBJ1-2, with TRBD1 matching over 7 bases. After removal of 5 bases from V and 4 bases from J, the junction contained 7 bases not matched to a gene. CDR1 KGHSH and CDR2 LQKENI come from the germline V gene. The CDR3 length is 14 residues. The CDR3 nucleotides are TGTGCCAGCTCAACGCTCGACAGGGCCTATGGCTACACCTTC. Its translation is CASSTLDRAYGYTF.

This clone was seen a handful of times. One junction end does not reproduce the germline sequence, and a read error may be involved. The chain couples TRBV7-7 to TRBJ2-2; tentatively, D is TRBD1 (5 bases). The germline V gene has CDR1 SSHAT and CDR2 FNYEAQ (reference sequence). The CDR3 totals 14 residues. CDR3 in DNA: TGTGCTAGCAGCCCCGACAGGAACACCGGGGAGCTGTTTTTT. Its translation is CASSPDRNTGELFF.

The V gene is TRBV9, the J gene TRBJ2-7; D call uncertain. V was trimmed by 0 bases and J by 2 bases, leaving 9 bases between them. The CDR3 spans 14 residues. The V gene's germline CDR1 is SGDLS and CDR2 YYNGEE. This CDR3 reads CASSVEAVPYEQYF. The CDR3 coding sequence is TGTGCCAGCAGCGTAGAGGCGGTACCCTACGAGCAGTACTTC.

CDR3 DNA sequence: TGTGCCAGCAGCCCCACTAGCGGGGGCACAGATACGCAGTATTTT. Its translation: CASSPTSGGTDTQYF. V and J are TRBV7-3 and TRBJ2-3; 10 bases agree with TRBD2. The J segment lost 1 base and the V segment lost 5 bases, leaving 3 bases of the junction unmatched. Germline-derived CDR1 and CDR2 are SGHTA and FQGTGA. This CDR3 is 15 amino acids long.

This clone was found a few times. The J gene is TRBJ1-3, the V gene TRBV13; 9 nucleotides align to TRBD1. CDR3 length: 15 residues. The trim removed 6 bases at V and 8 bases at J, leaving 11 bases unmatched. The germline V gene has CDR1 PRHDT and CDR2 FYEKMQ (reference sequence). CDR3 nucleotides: TGTGCCAGCAGGCGGTATGGACAGGGGATTCACACCATATATTTT. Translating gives CASRRYGQGIHTIYF.

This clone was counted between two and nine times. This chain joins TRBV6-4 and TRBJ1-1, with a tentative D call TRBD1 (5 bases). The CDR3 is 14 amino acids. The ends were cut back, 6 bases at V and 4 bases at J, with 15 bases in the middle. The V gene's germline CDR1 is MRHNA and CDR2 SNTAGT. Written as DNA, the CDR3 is TGTGCCAGCAGCTCGGGGGGAGGCGGCACTGAAGCTTTCTTT. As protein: CASSSGGGGTEAFF.

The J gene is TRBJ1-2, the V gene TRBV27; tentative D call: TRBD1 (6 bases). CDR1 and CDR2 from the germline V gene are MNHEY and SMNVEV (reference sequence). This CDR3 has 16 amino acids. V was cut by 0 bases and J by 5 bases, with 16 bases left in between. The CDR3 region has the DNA TGTGCCAGCAGTTTATCCACCACGGGGGGCGGGTATGGCTACACCTTC. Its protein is CASSLSTTGGGYGYTF.

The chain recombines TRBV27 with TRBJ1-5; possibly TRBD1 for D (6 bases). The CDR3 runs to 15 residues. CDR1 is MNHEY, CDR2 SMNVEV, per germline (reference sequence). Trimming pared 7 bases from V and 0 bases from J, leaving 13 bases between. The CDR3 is CASTPGTNSNQPQHF. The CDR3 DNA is TGTGCCAGCACCCCTGGGACAAATAGCAATCAGCCCCAGCATTTT.

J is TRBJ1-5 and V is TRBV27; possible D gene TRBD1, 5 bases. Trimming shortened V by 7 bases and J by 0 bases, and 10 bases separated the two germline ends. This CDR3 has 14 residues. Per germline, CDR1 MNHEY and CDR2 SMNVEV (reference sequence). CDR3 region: CASNSGYSNQPQHF. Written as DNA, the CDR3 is TGTGCCAGCAATTCAGGGTATAGCAATCAGCCCCAGCATTTT.

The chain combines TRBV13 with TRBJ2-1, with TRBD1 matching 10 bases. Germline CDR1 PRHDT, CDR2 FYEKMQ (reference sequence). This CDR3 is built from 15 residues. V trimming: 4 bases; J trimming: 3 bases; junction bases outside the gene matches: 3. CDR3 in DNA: TGTGCCAGCAGCTCGCGGGACAGGGGCTACAATGAGCAGTTCTTC. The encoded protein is CASSSRDRGYNEQFF.

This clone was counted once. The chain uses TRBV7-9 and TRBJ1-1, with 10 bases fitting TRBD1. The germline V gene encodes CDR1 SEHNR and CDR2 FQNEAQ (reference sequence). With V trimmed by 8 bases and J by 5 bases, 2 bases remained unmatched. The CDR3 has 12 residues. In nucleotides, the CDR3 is TGTGCCAGCGGGACAGGGGAGACTGAAGCTTTCTTT. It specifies CASGTGETEAFF.

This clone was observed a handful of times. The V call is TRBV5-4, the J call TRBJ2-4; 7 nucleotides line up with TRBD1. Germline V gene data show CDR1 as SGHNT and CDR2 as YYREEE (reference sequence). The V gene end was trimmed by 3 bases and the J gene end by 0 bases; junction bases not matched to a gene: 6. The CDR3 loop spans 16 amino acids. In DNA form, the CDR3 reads TGTGCCAGCAGCTCCGGGACAGCAGTAGCCAAAAACATTCAGTACTTC. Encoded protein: CASSSGTAVAKNIQYF.

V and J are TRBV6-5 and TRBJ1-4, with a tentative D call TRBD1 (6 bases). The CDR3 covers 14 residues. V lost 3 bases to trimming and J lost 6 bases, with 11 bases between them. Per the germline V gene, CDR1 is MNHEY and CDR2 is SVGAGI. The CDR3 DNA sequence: TGTGCCAGCAGTTATGAACAGGGTGATGAAAAACTGTTTTTT. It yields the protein CASSYEQGDEKLFF.

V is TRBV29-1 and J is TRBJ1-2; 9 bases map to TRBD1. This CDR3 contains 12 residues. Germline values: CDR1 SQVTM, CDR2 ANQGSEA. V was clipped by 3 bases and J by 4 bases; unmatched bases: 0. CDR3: CSVEGQGYGYTF. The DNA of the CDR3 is TGCAGCGTTGAGGGACAGGGCTATGGCTACACCTTC.

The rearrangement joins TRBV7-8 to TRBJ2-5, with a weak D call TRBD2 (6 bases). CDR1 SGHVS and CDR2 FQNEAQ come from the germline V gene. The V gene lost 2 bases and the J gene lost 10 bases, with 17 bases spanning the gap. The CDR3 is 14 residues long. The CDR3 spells CASSLRASGGDQYF. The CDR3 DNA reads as TGTGCCAGCAGCTTAAGGGCAAGTGGCGGGGACCAGTACTTC.

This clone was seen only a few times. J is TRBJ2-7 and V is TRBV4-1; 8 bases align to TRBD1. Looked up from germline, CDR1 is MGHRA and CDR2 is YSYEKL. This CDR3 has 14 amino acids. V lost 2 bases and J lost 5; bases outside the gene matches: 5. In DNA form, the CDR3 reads TGCGCCAGCAGCCAAAACAGGGGGTTGAACGAGCAGTACTTC. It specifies CASSQNRGLNEQYF.